This TCR beta chain was recorded in a study of T cells in Graves' hyperthyroidism and ophthalmopathy. RNA transcripts yielded amplified TCR beta CDR3 regions. A first-round RT-PCR of the TCR CDR3 used the HTBI primer set. Each CDR3 protein is one row after TCRdb ran MiXCR on the multiplex PCR reads. The data hold 660,000 or so distinct CDR3 sequences, with 40% to 55% observed a single time. This clonotype was counted between two and nine times. The receptor comes from an adult man with Graves' disease, either hyperthyroidism or ophthalmopathy (not recorded which). The sample comprised peripheral blood or thyroid tissue (not recorded which).

Here the CDR3 reads CASSLAAGKSGYGYTF. The CDR3, as DNA: TGTGCCAGCAGCTTAGCGGCAGGGAAGAGTGGCTATGGCTACACCTTC. This chain uses TRBV7-9 with TRBJ1-2; tentative D call: TRBD1 (5 bases). Germline-derived CDR1 and CDR2 are SEHNR and FQNEAQ (reference sequence). Trimming removed 0 bases from V and 4 bases from J, with 15 bases in between. The CDR3 spans 16 residues.